The rows below give T cell receptor beta chains drawn from one sample of a study of blood T cell repertoires in COVID-19. Sequenced by immunoSEQ multiplex PCR; TCRdb stores in-frame clones only, minus some. The data show some 250,000 clones, with just under 85% seen just once and more than 8% held by the top ten. The specimen was peripheral blood. The receptors originated from a woman at least 80 years old with acute or convalescent COVID-19. Each CDR3 is given with its conserved first and last residue. Each record gives: CDR3 length, V gene, CDR3 protein.

>14|TRBV28
CASSLGGGAVEQFF
>19|TRBV5-1
CASSSGTSGGAFRTDTQYF
>13|TRBV3-1/TRBV3-2
CASSQAPNEKLFF
>15|TRBV6-6
CASSTGITNNSPLHF
>14|TRBV18
CASSPDRGYNEQFF
>15|TRBV5-1
CASSLGDNYNSPLHF
>12|TRBV15
CATSRDLYEQFF
>16|TRBV15
CATSRETGWFREKLFF
>15|TRBV21-1
CASSNGTGGIEKLFF
>16|TRBV28
CASSLGGTPRDQPQHF
>17|TRBV19
CASSISGGAGGQETQYF
>14|TRBV7-9
CASSSQGGAYEQYF
>19|TRBV2
CASSVQGGRGNSGANVLTF
>20|TRBV19
CASSSRPTGVFELAKNIQYF
>14|TRBV2
CASHRETNTGELFF
>15|TRBV24-1
CATSDLQGDGQPQHF
>16|TRBV7-6
CASSSLYGTSNTEAFF
>15|TRBV18
CASSPVTGFSNEQFF
>15|TRBV27
CASSAYWGTGTEAFF
>13|TRBV12-5
CASGLTGVDGYTF
>13|TRBV7-2
CASSLDRAGGYTF
>16|TRBV19
CASSASGRATHYEQYF
>16|TRBV19
CASSPGHPSAGTEAFF
>18|TRBV3-1/TRBV3-2
CASSQAPRGPGANEKLFF
>15|TRBV15
CATSTRTGFNSPLHF
>16|TRBV6-4
CASSSVLSSGANVLTF
>15|TRBV6-6
CASSYSGGEKKPQHF
>14|TRBV6-4
CASSVRGNTGELFF
>14|TRBV2
CASAQARPTYEQYF
>15|TRBV18
CASSPRARGQNEQYF
>16|TRBV18
CASSPPRAGARDTQYF
>19|TRBV6-2/TRBV6-3
CASSFRPRTSTSSYNEQFF
>14|TRBV6-2/TRBV6-3
CASSYSGRNYGYTF
>17|TRBV18
CASSPPGSSNSGNTIYF
>17|TRBV5-5
CASSLGRAAGGQDTQYF
>13|TRBV18
CASSPSLENTIYF
>14|TRBV2
CASIQGAGGNTIYF
>15|TRBV19
CASSQTGGRHNEQFF